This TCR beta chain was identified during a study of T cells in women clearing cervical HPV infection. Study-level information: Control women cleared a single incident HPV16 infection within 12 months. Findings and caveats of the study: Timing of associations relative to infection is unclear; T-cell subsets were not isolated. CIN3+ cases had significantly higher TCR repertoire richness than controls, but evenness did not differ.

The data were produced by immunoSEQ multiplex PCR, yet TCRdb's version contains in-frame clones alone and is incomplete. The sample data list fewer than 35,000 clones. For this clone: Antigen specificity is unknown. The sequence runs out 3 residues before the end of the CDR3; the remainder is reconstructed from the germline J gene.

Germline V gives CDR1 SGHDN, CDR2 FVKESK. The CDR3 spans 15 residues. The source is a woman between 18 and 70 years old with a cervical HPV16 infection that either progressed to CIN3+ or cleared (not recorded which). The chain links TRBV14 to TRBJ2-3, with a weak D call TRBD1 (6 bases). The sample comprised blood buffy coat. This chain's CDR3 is CASSQVRTASETQYF. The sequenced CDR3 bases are TGTGCCAGCAGCCAGGTCAGGACAGCCAGCGAGACG.